These 15 T cell receptor beta chains were all obtained from the same sample, sequenced in a study of T-cell reconstitution after alpha-beta-depleted transplantation in children. It was with unique molecular identifiers that the TCRbeta library was prepared. MiXCR, run by TCRdb on the PCR reads, gives a single entry per CDR3 protein. The table has 450,000 to 600,000 distinct CDR3 sequences, approximately 20% seen once. The starting material was PBMCs from the stem cell graft donor, obtained from the stem cell graft. The receptors here all came from a human donor who donated a stem cell graft to a child with acute lymphoblastic leukemia.

The chain recombines TRBV2 with TRBJ2-7; 8 bases line up with TRBD2. V lost 9 bases and J lost 1; bases outside the gene matches: 5. The CDR3 extends over 13 amino acids. Per the germline V gene, CDR1 is SNHLY and CDR2 is FYNNEI. The CDR3 spells CARGLAGSYEQYF. CDR3 DNA sequence: TGTGCCAGAGGACTAGCTGGATCCTACGAGCAGTACTTC.

This clonotype was counted only a few times. The V and J genes are TRBV5-1 and TRBJ2-7; perhaps TRBD2 as D (6 bases). This CDR3 has 13 amino acids. Germline values: CDR1 SGHRS, CDR2 YFSETQ. Trimming removed 0 bases at V and 10 bases at J, with 14 bases between. The DNA of the CDR3 is TGCGCCAGCAGCTTGGACGGGACTCCCCTACAGTACTTC. This translates into CASSLDGTPLQYF.

This sequence joins TRBV11-1 and TRBJ2-1, with a tentative D call TRBD2 (5 bases). Germline CDR1 SGHAT, CDR2 FQDESV (reference sequence). Trimming left V 5 bases short and J 10 bases short, with 12 bases between. The CDR3 has 12 amino acids. CDR3 residues: CASSREQREQFF. The DNA of the CDR3 is TGTGCCAGCAGCCGGGAACAGAGGGAGCAGTTCTTC.

This clonotype was counted a few times. This chain connects TRBV5-1 to TRBJ2-1; D remains unclear. CDR1 and CDR2 from the germline V gene are SGHRS and YFSETQ. The CDR3 runs 16 residues. The ends were cut back, 4 bases at V and 0 bases at J, with 14 bases in the middle. The chain's CDR3 is CASSMGSAYSYNEQFF. In DNA, the CDR3 is TGCGCCAGCAGCATGGGCAGCGCTTACTCCTACAATGAGCAGTTCTTC.

The genes are TRBV15 and TRBJ2-5; D perhaps matches TRBD1 (5 bases). This CDR3 region has 14 residues. The germline V and J ends were trimmed by 0 bases and 7 bases, with 12 bases remaining between them. CDR1 is LNHNV and CDR2 is YYDKDF in the germline V gene (reference sequence). The CDR3 sequence: CATSREIGHATQYF. In DNA form, the CDR3 reads TGTGCCACCAGCAGAGAGATAGGACACGCGACCCAGTACTTC.

The V gene is TRBV5-1, the J gene TRBJ1-6, with D maybe TRBD1 (6 bases). CDR1 and CDR2 (germline): SGHRS, YFSETQ. V lost 0 bases to trimming and J lost 14 bases, with 12 bases between them. The CDR3 totals 13 residues. CDR3 region: CASSLDREGTLHF. The DNA of the CDR3 is TGCGCCAGCAGCTTGGACAGGGAAGGGACCCTCCACTTT. Based on the CDR3 plus reference TRBV5-1 and TRBJ1-6, the full variable domain is KAGVTQTPRYLIKTRGQQVTLSCSPISGHRSVSWYQQTPGQGLQFLFEYFSETQRNKGNFPGRFSGRQFSNSRSEMNVSTLELGDSALYLCASSLDREGTLHFGNGTRLTVT.

In its sample, this clonotype was seen once. This rearrangement joins TRBV20-1 to TRBJ2-7; 7 nucleotides match TRBD2. Germline values: CDR1 DFQATT, CDR2 SNEGSKA (reference sequence). Germline trimming cut 6 bases from V and 6 bases from J; bases unmatched to any gene: 14. The CDR3 consists of 14 residues. CDR3 region: CSAYPRTRTGEQYF. CDR3 in DNA: TGCAGTGCCTACCCGCGGACTAGGACCGGCGAGCAGTACTTC.

The gene calls are TRBV7-8 and TRBJ1-1; D call uncertain. V lost 6 bases and J 0 bases, leaving 11 bases between the germline ends. This CDR3 region has 14 residues. In germline, CDR1 is SGHVS, CDR2 FQNEAQ. The CDR3 loop reads CASRSELLNTEAFF. In DNA, the CDR3 is TGTGCCAGCAGGAGCGAGCTTTTGAACACTGAAGCTTTCTTT.

This clonotype has only a few counts. CDR3 protein: CASSLGLAAPGNTIYF. In DNA, the CDR3 is TGTGCCAGCAGTTTGGGGCTAGCGGCTCCTGGAAACACCATATATTTT. The V call is TRBV7-9, the J call TRBJ1-3; perhaps TRBD1 as D (5 bases). The CDR3 is 16 residues long. Looked up from germline, CDR1 is SEHNR and CDR2 is FQNEAQ (reference sequence). Deletions cut 6 bases from V and 2 bases from J, with 17 bases between.

The chain is built from TRBV7-3 and TRBJ2-2; D gene unclear. The germline CDR1 and CDR2 sequences are SGHTA and FQGTGA. The CDR3 covers 16 residues. Trimming shortened V by 5 bases and J by 9 bases, and 22 bases separated the two germline ends. Written as DNA, the CDR3 is TGTGCCAGCAGCCCCCTGTCGTCCCGTAGGTTCAGGGAGCTGTTTTTT. This gives the protein CASSPLSSRRFRELFF.

The J gene is TRBJ2-3, the V gene TRBV29-1; 10 positions match TRBD2. Germline V gene lookup returns CDR1 SQVTM and CDR2 ANQGSEA. Trimming cost V 6 bases and J 4 bases; bases outside gene matches: 7. CDR3 length equals 14 residues. CDR3 coding DNA: TGCAGCGTACCTAGCGGGAGTAGCCCAGATACGCAGTATTTT. It is translated as CSVPSGSSPDTQYF.

This clonotype was counted only a few times. This rearrangement joins TRBV7-9 to TRBJ2-7, with D unclear. CDR3 size: 13 residues. CDR1 and CDR2 from the germline V gene are SEHNR and FQNEAQ (reference sequence). The V and J ends lost 5 bases and 7 bases respectively, with 15 bases between them. The CDR3, as DNA: TGTGCCAGCAGCCTCCCCATAGTGAGGGAGCAGTACTTC. Its protein is CASSLPIVREQYF.

The chain has TRBV9 and TRBJ1-1; TRBD1 is a possible D gene (5 bases). CDR1 is SGDLS, CDR2 YYNGEE, per germline. The CDR3 runs 15 residues. V was trimmed by 4 bases and J by 9 bases, leaving 22 bases between them. The CDR3: CASSRQEGTDGKAFF. The CDR3 nucleotides read TGTGCCAGCAGCCGGCAGGAGGGGACGGATGGAAAAGCTTTCTTT.

The chain links TRBV24-1 to TRBJ2-7; 7 nucleotides align to TRBD2. CDR3 length: 14 amino acids. Germline CDR1 reads KGHDR; CDR2 reads SFDVKD. The V segment lost 2 bases and the J segment 2 bases; nucleotides outside the gene matches: 2. The DNA of the CDR3 is TGTGCCACCAGTGATTGGGGGGGAACCTACGAGCAGTACTTC. It translates to CATSDWGGTYEQYF.

The chain recombines TRBV5-1 with TRBJ2-7, with D possibly matching TRBD2 (6 bases). This CDR3 is built from 13 residues. Deletions cut 7 bases from V and 7 bases from J, with 18 bases between. Germline CDR1 and CDR2: SGHRS and YFSETQ. The CDR3 nucleotides read TGCGCCAGCGGAGGGTCCAGCAAAGGTGAGCAGTACTTC. This sequence encodes CASGGSSKGEQYF.